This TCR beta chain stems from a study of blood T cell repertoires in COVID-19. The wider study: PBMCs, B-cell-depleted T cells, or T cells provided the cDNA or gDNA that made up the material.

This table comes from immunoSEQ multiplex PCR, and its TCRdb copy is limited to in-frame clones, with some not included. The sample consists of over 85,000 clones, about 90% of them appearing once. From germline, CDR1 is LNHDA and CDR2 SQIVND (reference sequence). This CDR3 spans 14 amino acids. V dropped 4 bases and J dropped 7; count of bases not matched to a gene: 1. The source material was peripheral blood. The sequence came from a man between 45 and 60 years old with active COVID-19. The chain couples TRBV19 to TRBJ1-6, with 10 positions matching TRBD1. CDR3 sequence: CASSRGQGNSPLHF. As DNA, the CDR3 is TGTGCCAGTAGTAGGGGACAGGGGAATTCACCCCTCCACTTT.